This entry describes one T cell receptor (beta chain). V dropped 6 bases and J dropped 5 bases, with 18 bases sitting between them. Germline assignment: CDR1 MNHEY and CDR2 SVGAGI. The CDR3 has 15 amino acids. The entry originates in a study of blood T cell repertoires in COVID-19. Source study methods: Reference gene primers were amplified, and this amplification served to estimate nucleated cell counts. The data were produced by immunoSEQ multiplex PCR, yet TCRdb's version contains in-frame clones alone and is incomplete. Clonal size and the V and J genes are those of that table, whereas D and trimming came from the DNA. The sample comprises some 69,000 clones, under 95% of which are singletons, and 1.3% rests with the top ten.

V and J are TRBV6-5 and TRBJ2-3; TRBD2 is a possible D gene (6 bases). What was sequenced was peripheral blood. The receptor comes from a man aged 55 to 69 with acute or convalescent COVID-19. The CDR3 region is CASRFTEGSGDTQYF. CDR3 sequence (DNA): TGTGCCAGCAGATTCACGGAGGGCAGTGGAGATACGCAGTATTTT.